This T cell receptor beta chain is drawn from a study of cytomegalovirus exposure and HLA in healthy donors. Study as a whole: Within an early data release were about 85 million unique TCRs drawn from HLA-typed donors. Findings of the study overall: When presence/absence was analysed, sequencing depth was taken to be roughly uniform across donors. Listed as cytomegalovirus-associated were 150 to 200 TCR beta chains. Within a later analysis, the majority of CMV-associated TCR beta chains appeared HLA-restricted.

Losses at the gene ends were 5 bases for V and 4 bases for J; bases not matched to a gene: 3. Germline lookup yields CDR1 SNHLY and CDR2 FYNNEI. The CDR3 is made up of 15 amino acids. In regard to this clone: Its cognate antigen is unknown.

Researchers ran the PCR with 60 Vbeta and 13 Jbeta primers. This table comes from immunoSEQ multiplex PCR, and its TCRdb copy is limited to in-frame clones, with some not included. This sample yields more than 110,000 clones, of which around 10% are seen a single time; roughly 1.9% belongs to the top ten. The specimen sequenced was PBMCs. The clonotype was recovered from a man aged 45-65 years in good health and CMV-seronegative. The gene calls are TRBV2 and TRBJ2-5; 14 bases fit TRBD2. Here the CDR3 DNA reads TGTGCCAGCAGTCCGGGACTAGCGGGGGTAGAGACCCAGTACTTC. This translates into CASSPGLAGVETQYF. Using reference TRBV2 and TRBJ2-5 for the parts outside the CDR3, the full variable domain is EPEVTQTPSHQVTQMGQEVILRCVPISNHLYFYWYRQILGQKVEFLVSFYNNEISEKSEIFDDQFSVERPDGSNFTLKIRSTKLEDSAMYFCASSPGLAGVETQYFGPGTRLLVL.